The rows below give T cell receptor beta chains drawn from one sample of a study of Ad26.COV2.S vaccination and SARS-CoV-2 variants. The protocol was immunoSEQ multiplex PCR, while the TCRdb copy is restricted to in-frame clones and leaves out a portion. The sample has fewer than 500,000 clones, around 90% seen once; the top ten hold over 9%. The source was peripheral blood, collected in a trial of Ad26.COV2.S vaccine versus placebo. Receptors originate from a person between 18 and 65 years old who received the Ad26.COV2.S COVID-19 vaccine or a placebo. The CDR3 runs from the conserved cysteine through the conserved F or W. Each record gives: CDR3 protein, CDR3 DNA, D gene, V gene, J gene, clone size. D genes are given only for firm matches. Expanded clones are given a class, and other clones once, few, many or no size at all.

cdr3_aa: CASSTDRPEAFF
cdr3_nt: TGTGCCAGCAGCACGGACAGGCCTGAAGCTTTCTTT
d_call: TRBD1
v_call: TRBV12-3/TRBV12-4
j_call: TRBJ1-1
clone_size: NA

cdr3_aa: CAWSNGGRGEKLFF
cdr3_nt: TGTGCCTGGAGTAATGGGGGCCGGGGTGAAAAACTGTTTTTT
d_call: NA
v_call: TRBV30
j_call: TRBJ1-4
clone_size: once

cdr3_aa: CASSEWGGSTYEQYF
cdr3_nt: TGTGCCAGCAGTGAATGGGGCGGGTCCACCTACGAGCAGTACTTC
d_call: NA
v_call: TRBV2
j_call: TRBJ2-7
clone_size: NA

cdr3_aa: CSAREPRGQYF
cdr3_nt: TGCAGTGCTAGAGAGCCGCGGGGGCAGTATTTT
d_call: NA
v_call: TRBV20-1
j_call: TRBJ2-3
clone_size: NA

cdr3_aa: CASSYTRTGSSYGYTF
cdr3_nt: TGTGCCAGCAGTTACACAAGGACAGGATCATCCTATGGCTACACCTTC
d_call: TRBD1
v_call: TRBV6-5
j_call: TRBJ1-2
clone_size: few

cdr3_aa: CSVEPTKRGSYNEQFF
cdr3_nt: TGCAGCGTTGAGCCTACTAAGCGGGGGAGCTACAATGAGCAGTTCTTC
d_call: TRBD2
v_call: TRBV29-1
j_call: TRBJ2-1
clone_size: NA

cdr3_aa: CASSPPVSEQFF
cdr3_nt: TGTGCCAGCAGCCCCCCGGTAAGTGAGCAGTTCTTC
d_call: NA
v_call: TRBV6-2/TRBV6-3
j_call: TRBJ2-1
clone_size: NA

cdr3_aa: CASSRTSGPTGELFF
cdr3_nt: TGTGCCAGCAGCCGGACTAGCGGCCCCACCGGGGAGCTGTTTTTT
d_call: TRBD2
v_call: TRBV11-2
j_call: TRBJ2-2
clone_size: NA

cdr3_aa: CASSSGRQGVYNEQFF
cdr3_nt: TGTGCCAGCAGTTCCGGGCGGCAGGGGGTTTACAATGAGCAGTTCTTC
d_call: TRBD1
v_call: TRBV7-9
j_call: TRBJ2-1
clone_size: NA

cdr3_aa: CASSLDSGNTIYF
cdr3_nt: TGTGCCAGCAGCTTGGACAGCGGAAACACCATATATTTT
d_call: NA
v_call: TRBV7-3
j_call: TRBJ1-3
clone_size: NA

cdr3_aa: CASSQDVGRLQPQHF
cdr3_nt: TGCGCCAGCAGCCAAGACGTCGGCAGGCTCCAGCCCCAGCATTTT
d_call: NA
v_call: TRBV4-1
j_call: TRBJ1-5
clone_size: NA

cdr3_aa: CASGLRPGGAYEQYF
cdr3_nt: TGTGCTAGTGGTTTGAGACCAGGGGGCGCCTACGAGCAGTACTTC
d_call: TRBD1
v_call: TRBV12-5
j_call: TRBJ2-7
clone_size: NA

cdr3_aa: CASSPTQYSGFQETQYF
cdr3_nt: TGTGCCAGCTCACCAACCCAATATAGCGGGTTTCAAGAGACCCAGTACTTC
d_call: TRBD2
v_call: TRBV18
j_call: TRBJ2-5
clone_size: NA

cdr3_aa: CASSIVPGQGAEQYF
cdr3_nt: TGTGCCAGTAGTATAGTTCCGGGACAGGGGGCTGAGCAGTACTTC
d_call: TRBD1
v_call: TRBV19
j_call: TRBJ2-7
clone_size: NA

cdr3_aa: CASSLSGRPPYEQYF
cdr3_nt: TGTGCCAGCAGTTTAAGCGGGAGGCCTCCCTACGAGCAGTACTTC
d_call: TRBD2
v_call: TRBV27
j_call: TRBJ2-7
clone_size: NA

cdr3_aa: CASSPGGPDTQYF
cdr3_nt: TGCGCCAGCAGCCCCGGCGGGCCAGATACGCAGTATTTT
d_call: NA
v_call: TRBV10-1
j_call: TRBJ2-3
clone_size: NA

cdr3_aa: CASSLVTVNTEAFF
cdr3_nt: TGTGCCAGCAGCTTGGTTACGGTGAACACTGAAGCTTTCTTT
d_call: NA
v_call: TRBV5-6
j_call: TRBJ1-1
clone_size: NA

cdr3_aa: CSVDTPSMGETQYF
cdr3_nt: TGCAGCGTTGATACCCCTAGCATGGGGGAGACCCAGTACTTC
d_call: NA
v_call: TRBV29-1
j_call: TRBJ2-5
clone_size: NA

cdr3_aa: CASSLLDGESYEQYF
cdr3_nt: TGTGCCAGCAGCCTTCTGGACGGGGAGTCCTACGAGCAGTACTTC
d_call: NA
v_call: TRBV4-2
j_call: TRBJ2-7
clone_size: NA

cdr3_aa: CASIQTWAGNEQYF
cdr3_nt: TGTGCCAGCATCCAGACGTGGGCAGGGAACGAGCAGTACTTC
d_call: NA
v_call: TRBV6-4
j_call: TRBJ2-7
clone_size: NA

cdr3_aa: CASSLLGTDTQYF
cdr3_nt: TGTGCCAGCAGTTTACTGGGCACAGATACGCAGTATTTT
d_call: NA
v_call: TRBV27
j_call: TRBJ2-3
clone_size: NA

cdr3_aa: CASSLADRGVSPLHF
cdr3_nt: TGCGCCAGCAGCTTGGCTGACAGGGGAGTTTCACCCCTCCACTTT
d_call: TRBD1
v_call: TRBV5-1
j_call: TRBJ1-6
clone_size: NA

cdr3_aa: CATSERGTGWVNEQFF
cdr3_nt: TGTGCCACCAGTGAGCGAGGGACAGGGTGGGTGAATGAGCAGTTCTTC
d_call: TRBD1
v_call: TRBV24-1
j_call: TRBJ2-1
clone_size: NA

cdr3_aa: CASNQGAQTGELFF
cdr3_nt: TGTGCCAGCAACCAGGGGGCGCAAACCGGGGAGCTGTTTTTT
d_call: TRBD1
v_call: TRBV5-8
j_call: TRBJ2-2
clone_size: NA

cdr3_aa: CASSRLAGYEQYF
cdr3_nt: TGTGCCAGCAGCCGCCTGGCGGGCTACGAGCAGTACTTC
d_call: NA
v_call: TRBV3-1/TRBV3-2
j_call: TRBJ2-7
clone_size: NA

cdr3_aa: CASSQRIYNDEQYF
cdr3_nt: TGTGCCAGCAGCCAACGGATATATAACGACGAGCAGTACTTC
d_call: NA
v_call: TRBV3-1/TRBV3-2
j_call: TRBJ2-7
clone_size: NA

cdr3_aa: CASSWGVGRAGTGSYNEQFF
cdr3_nt: TGTGCCAGCAGCTGGGGGGTCGGGCGAGCGGGAACAGGCTCCTACAATGAGCAGTTCTTC
d_call: TRBD2
v_call: TRBV28
j_call: TRBJ2-1
clone_size: NA

cdr3_aa: CASSLVRSYEQYF
cdr3_nt: TGTGCCAGCAGTTTAGTCAGGAGCTACGAGCAGTACTTC
d_call: NA
v_call: TRBV12-3/TRBV12-4
j_call: TRBJ2-7
clone_size: NA

cdr3_aa: CASSPRQEVWGYTF
cdr3_nt: TGTGCCAGCTCACCAAGACAGGAGGTTTGGGGCTACACCTTC
d_call: NA
v_call: TRBV18
j_call: TRBJ1-2
clone_size: NA

cdr3_aa: CASSPRQGTEAFF
cdr3_nt: TGTGCCAGCTCACCACGGCAGGGAACTGAAGCTTTCTTT
d_call: NA
v_call: TRBV18
j_call: TRBJ1-1
clone_size: NA

cdr3_aa: CASSYSTGEMNTEAFF
cdr3_nt: TGTGCCAGCAGTTACTCGACGGGGGAAATGAACACTGAAGCTTTCTTT
d_call: NA
v_call: TRBV6-5
j_call: TRBJ1-1
clone_size: once